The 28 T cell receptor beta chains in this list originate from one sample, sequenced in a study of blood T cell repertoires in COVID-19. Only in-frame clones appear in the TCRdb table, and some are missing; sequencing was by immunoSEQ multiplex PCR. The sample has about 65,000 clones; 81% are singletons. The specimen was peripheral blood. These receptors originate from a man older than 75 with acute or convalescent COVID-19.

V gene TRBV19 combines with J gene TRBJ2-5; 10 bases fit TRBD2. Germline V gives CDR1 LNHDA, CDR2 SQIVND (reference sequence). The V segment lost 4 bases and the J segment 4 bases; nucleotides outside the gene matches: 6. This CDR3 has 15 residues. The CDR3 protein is CASSRESGGAETQYF. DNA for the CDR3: TGTGCCAGTAGTAGAGAGAGCGGGGGGGCAGAGACCCAGTACTTC.

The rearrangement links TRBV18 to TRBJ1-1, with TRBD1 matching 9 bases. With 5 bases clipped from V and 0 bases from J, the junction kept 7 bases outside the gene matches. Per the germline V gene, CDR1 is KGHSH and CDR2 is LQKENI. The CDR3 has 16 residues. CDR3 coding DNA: TGTGCCAGCTCAAGCGGACAGGGGCGAGTGAACACTGAAGCTTTCTTT. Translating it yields CASSSGQGRVNTEAFF.

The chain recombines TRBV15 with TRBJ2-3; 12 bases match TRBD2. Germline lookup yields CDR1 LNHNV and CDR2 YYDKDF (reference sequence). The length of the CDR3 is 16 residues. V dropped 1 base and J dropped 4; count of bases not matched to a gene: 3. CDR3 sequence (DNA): TGTGCCACCAGCAGAGTCCGGACTAGCGGGGCAGATACGCAGTATTTT. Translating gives CATSRVRTSGADTQYF. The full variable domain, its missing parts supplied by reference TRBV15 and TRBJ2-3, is DAMVIQNPRYQVTQFGKPVTLSCSQTLNHNVMYWYQQKSSQAPKLLFHYYDKDFNNEADTPDNFQSRRPNTSFCFLDIRSPGLGDTAMYLCATSRVRTSGADTQYFGPGTRLTVL.

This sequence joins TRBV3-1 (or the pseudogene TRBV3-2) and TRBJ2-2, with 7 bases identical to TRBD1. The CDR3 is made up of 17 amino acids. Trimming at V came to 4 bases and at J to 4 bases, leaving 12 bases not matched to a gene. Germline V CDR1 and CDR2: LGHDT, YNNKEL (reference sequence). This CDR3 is CASSPALTGLSTGELFF. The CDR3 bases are TGTGCCAGCAGCCCAGCTTTGACAGGGTTAAGCACCGGGGAGCTGTTTTTT.

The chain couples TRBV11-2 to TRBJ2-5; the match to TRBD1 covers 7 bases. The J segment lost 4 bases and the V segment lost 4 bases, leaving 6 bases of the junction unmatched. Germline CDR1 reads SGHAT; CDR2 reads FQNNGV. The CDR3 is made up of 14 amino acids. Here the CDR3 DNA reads TGTGCCAGCAGCTACCGACAGGGCGGAGAGACCCAGTACTTC. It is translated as CASSYRQGGETQYF.

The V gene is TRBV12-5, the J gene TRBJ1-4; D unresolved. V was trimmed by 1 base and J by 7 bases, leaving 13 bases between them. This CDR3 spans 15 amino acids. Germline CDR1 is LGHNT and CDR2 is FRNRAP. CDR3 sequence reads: CASGLGRSRGEKLFF. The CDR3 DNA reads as TGTGCTAGTGGTTTGGGTAGGTCAAGAGGTGAAAAACTGTTTTTT. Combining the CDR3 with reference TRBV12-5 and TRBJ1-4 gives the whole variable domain DARVTQTPRHKVTEMGQEVTMRCQPILGHNTVFWYRQTMMQGLELLAYFRNRAPLDDSGMPKDRFSAEMPDATLATLKIQPSEPRDSAVYFCASGLGRSRGEKLFFGSGTQLSVL.

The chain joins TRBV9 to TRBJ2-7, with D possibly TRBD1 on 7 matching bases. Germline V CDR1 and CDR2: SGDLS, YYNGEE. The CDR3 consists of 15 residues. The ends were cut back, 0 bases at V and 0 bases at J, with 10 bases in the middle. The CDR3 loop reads CASSVGRDSSYEQYF. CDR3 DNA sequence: TGTGCCAGCAGCGTAGGGAGGGACAGCTCCTACGAGCAGTACTTC.

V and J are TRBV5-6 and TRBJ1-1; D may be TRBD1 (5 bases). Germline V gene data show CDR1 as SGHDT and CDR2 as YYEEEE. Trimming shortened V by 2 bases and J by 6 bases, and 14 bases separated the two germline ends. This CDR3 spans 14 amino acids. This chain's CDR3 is CASSFGREDAEAFF. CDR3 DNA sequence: TGTGCCAGCAGCTTCGGCAGGGAGGACGCTGAAGCTTTCTTT.

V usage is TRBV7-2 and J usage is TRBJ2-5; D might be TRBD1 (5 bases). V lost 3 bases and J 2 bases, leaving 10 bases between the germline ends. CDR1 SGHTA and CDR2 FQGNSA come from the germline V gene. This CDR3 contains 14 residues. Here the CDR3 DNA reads TGTGCCAGCAGCTTGGGGCATTTGCAAGAGACCCAGTACTTC. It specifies CASSLGHLQETQYF.

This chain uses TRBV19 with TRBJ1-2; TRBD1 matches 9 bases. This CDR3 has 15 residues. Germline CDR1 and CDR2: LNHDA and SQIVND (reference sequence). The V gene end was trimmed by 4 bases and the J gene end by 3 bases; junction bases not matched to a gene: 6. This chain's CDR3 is CASSSYRGLYYGYTF. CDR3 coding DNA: TGTGCCAGTAGTAGCTACAGGGGGCTGTACTATGGCTACACCTTC.

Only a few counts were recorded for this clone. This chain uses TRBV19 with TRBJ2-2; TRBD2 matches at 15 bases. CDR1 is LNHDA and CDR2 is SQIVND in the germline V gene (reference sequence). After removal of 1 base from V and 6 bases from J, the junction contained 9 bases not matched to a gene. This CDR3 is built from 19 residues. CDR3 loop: CASSIAGTSGGFRAGELFF. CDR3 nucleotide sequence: TGTGCCAGTAGTATAGCTGGGACTAGCGGGGGGTTTAGAGCCGGGGAGCTGTTTTTT.

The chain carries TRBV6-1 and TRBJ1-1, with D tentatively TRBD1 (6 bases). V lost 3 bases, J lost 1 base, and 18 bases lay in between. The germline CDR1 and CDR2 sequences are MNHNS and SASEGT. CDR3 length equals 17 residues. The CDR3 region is CASSDPGHRGRNTEAFF. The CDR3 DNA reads TGTGCCAGCAGTGATCCGGGACACCGGGGACGGAACACTGAAGCTTTCTTT.

The DNA for the CDR3 is TGTGCCAGCAGCCTTCGCACAGGGGGTAGCACAGATACGCAGTATTTT. Translated: CASSLRTGGSTDTQYF. This rearrangement joins TRBV5-6 to TRBJ2-3; 8 positions agree with TRBD1. With V trimmed by 4 bases and J by 0 bases, 7 bases remained unmatched. Looked up from germline, CDR1 is SGHDT and CDR2 is YYEEEE. The CDR3 consists of 16 residues.

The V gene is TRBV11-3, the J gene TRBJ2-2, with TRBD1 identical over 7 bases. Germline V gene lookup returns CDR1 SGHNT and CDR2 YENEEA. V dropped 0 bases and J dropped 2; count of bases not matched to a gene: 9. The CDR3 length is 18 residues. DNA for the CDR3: TGTGCCAGCAGCTTAGATCATGGGGCAGGGGGTAACACCGGGGAGCTGTTTTTT. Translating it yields CASSLDHGAGGNTGELFF.

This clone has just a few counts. CDR3 nucleotide sequence: TGTGCCAGTAGAGGCACTAATAATTCACCCCTCCACTTT. Protein product: CASRGTNNSPLHF. The chain carries TRBV19 and TRBJ1-6; D remains unclear. CDR1 and CDR2 (germline): LNHDA, SQIVND (reference sequence). This CDR3 has 13 amino acids. The V end lost 6 bases, the J end lost 5 bases, and 8 bases lay between the germline ends.

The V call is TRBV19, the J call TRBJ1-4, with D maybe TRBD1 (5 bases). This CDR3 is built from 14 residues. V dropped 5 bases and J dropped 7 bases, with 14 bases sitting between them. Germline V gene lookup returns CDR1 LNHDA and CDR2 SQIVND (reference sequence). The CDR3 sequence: CASSAGHQFEKLFF. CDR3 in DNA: TGTGCCAGTAGTGCAGGACACCAATTTGAAAAACTGTTTTTT.

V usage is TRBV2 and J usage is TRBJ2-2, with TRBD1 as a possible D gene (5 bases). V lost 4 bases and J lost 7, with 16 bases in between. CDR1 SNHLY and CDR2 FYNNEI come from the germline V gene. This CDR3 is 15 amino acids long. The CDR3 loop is CASSAIPSGRGELFF. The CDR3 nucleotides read TGTGCCAGCAGTGCTATACCGTCAGGGCGCGGGGAGCTGTTTTTT.

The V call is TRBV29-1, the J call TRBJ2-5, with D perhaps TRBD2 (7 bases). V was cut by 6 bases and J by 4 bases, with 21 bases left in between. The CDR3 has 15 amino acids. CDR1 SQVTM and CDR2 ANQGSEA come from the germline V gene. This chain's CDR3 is CSVQLITGGRETQYF. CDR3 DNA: TGCAGCGTGCAACTAATAACGGGGGGCCGAGAGACCCAGTACTTC.

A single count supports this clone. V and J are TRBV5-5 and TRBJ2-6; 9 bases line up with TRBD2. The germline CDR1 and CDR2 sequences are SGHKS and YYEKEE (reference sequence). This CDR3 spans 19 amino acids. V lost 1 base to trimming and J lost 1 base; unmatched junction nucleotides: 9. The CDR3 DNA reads TGTGCCAGCAGCTTGCGGTTCAGCGGGGGGATATCTGGGGCCAACGTCCTGACTTTC. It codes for CASSLRFSGGISGANVLTF.

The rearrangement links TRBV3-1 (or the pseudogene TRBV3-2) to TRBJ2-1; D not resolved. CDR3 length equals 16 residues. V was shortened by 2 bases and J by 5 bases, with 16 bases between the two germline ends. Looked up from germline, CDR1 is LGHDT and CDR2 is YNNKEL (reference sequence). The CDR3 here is CASSQLYQSQHNEQFF. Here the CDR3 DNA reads TGTGCCAGCAGCCAACTTTACCAGTCCCAACACAATGAGCAGTTCTTC.

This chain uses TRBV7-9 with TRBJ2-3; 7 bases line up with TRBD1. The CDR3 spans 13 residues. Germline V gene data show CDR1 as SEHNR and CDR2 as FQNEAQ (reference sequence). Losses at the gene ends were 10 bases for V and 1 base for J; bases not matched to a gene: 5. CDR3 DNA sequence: TGTGCCATACAGGGGCAACGCACAGATACGCAGTATTTT. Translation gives CAIQGQRTDTQYF.

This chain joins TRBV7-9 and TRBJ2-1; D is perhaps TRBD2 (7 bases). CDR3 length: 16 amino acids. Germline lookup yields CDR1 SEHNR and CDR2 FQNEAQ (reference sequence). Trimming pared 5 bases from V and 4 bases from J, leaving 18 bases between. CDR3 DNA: TGTGCCAGCAGCCCCCAGGGGCGGGGGATTTACAATGAGCAGTTCTTC. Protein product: CASSPQGRGIYNEQFF.

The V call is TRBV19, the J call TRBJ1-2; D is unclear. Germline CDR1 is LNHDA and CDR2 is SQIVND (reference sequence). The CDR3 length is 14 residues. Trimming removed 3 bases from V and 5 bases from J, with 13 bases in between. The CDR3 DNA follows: TGTGCCAGTAGTATGACTGCACCTTTTTATGGCTACACCTTC. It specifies CASSMTAPFYGYTF.

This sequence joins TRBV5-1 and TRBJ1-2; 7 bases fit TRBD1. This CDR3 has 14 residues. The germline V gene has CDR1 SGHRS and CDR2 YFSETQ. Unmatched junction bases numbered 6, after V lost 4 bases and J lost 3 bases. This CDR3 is CASSNQTGHYGYTF. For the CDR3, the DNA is TGCGCCAGCAGCAACCAGACAGGGCACTATGGCTACACCTTC.

DNA for the CDR3: TGTGCCAGCTCACCAGGACAGTCGAACACCGGGGAGCTGTTTTTT. Amino acids: CASSPGQSNTGELFF. The V and J genes are TRBV18 and TRBJ2-2; weak D call: TRBD1 (6 bases). The CDR3 is made up of 15 amino acids. The V gene lost 2 bases and the J gene lost 0 bases, with 7 bases spanning the gap. Germline V lookup: CDR1 KGHSH, CDR2 LQKENI.

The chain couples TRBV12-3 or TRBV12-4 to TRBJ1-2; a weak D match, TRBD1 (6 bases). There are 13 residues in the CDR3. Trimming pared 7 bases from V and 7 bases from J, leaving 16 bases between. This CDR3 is CASTPWQGLGYTF. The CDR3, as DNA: TGTGCCAGCACCCCGTGGCAGGGGCTTGGCTACACCTTC.

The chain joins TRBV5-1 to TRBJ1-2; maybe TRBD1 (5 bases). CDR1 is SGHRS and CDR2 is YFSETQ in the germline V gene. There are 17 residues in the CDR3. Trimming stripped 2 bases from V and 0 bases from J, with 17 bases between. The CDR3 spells CASSFGVLGAPNYGYTF. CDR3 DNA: TGCGCCAGCAGCTTTGGGGTGCTTGGGGCCCCTAACTATGGCTACACCTTC.

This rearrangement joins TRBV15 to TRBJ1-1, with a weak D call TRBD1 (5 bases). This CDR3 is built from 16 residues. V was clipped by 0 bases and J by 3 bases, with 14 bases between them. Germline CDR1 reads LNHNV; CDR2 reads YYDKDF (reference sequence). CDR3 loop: CATSRDLLGVDTEAFF. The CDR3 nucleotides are TGTGCCACCAGCAGAGATCTTTTAGGGGTGGACACTGAAGCTTTCTTT.